The TCR beta chain under discussion was sequenced for a study of blood T cell repertoires in COVID-19. Across the study: Material from acute and convalescent COVID-19 was sourced from the United States, Italy and Spain. PBMCs, B-cell-depleted T cells, or T cells provided the cDNA or gDNA that made up the material.

V shed 2 bases, J shed 0 bases, and the junction held 1 base outside the gene matches. The CDR3 covers 14 residues. The V gene's germline CDR1 is LGHDT and CDR2 YNNKEL (reference sequence). In the original analysis: Amplified reference gene primers provided the basis for estimating nucleated cell counts. Using immunoSEQ multiplex PCR, the repertoire was profiled, and TCRdb retains in-frame clones only, with some absent. For V, J and clone size, that table is used; D and trimming come from the DNA. The sample holds nearly 25,000 clones, 81% seen once. The source material was peripheral blood. This chain links TRBV3-1 (or the pseudogene TRBV3-2) with TRBJ2-7; 7 bases agree with TRBD2. The sequence came from a man aged 65 to 79 with acute or convalescent COVID-19. The CDR3 spells CASSQLAGSYEQYF. Written as DNA, the CDR3 is TGTGCCAGCAGCCAATTAGCGGGCTCCTACGAGCAGTACTTC.